These T cell receptor beta chains were read from a single sample in a study of cytomegalovirus exposure and HLA in healthy donors. This table comes from immunoSEQ multiplex PCR, and its TCRdb copy is limited to in-frame clones, with some not included. The table records 180,000 or so clones, just under 80% of them present only once. Material: PBMCs. These receptors all stem from a woman aged 25 to 39 in good health and CMV-seronegative. Both conserved end residues are part of each CDR3. D genes are given only for firm matches. Clone size is not always given. Where it is, it says once, few, many or a class for expanded clones.

V gene: TRBV9
clone size: -
D gene: TRBD1
J gene: TRBJ2-7
CDR3 protein: CASSPRQGVTYEQYF
CDR3 DNA: TGTGCCAGCAGCCCGAGACAGGGGGTCACCTACGAGCAGTACTTC

V gene: TRBV6-6
clone size: -
D gene: TRBD1
J gene: TRBJ2-2
CDR3 protein: CASSYAGQVNTGELFF
CDR3 DNA: TGTGCCAGCAGTTACGCAGGACAGGTGAACACCGGGGAGCTGTTTTTT

V gene: TRBV6-1
clone size: -
D gene: TRBD1
J gene: TRBJ1-5
CDR3 protein: CASSVGTDNQPQHF
CDR3 DNA: TGTGCCAGCAGTGTAGGGACAGACAATCAGCCCCAGCATTTT

V gene: TRBV7-2
clone size: -
D gene: -
J gene: TRBJ2-7
CDR3 protein: CASSVRQTYEQYF
CDR3 DNA: TGTGCCAGCAGCGTGCGACAAACCTACGAGCAGTACTTC

V gene: TRBV27
clone size: few
D gene: TRBD1
J gene: TRBJ1-2
CDR3 protein: CASKRDRGNYGYTF
CDR3 DNA: TGTGCCAGCAAACGGGACAGAGGTAACTATGGCTACACCTTC

V gene: TRBV5-1
clone size: -
D gene: -
J gene: TRBJ1-3
CDR3 protein: CASSLAEGGNTIYF
CDR3 DNA: TGCGCCAGCAGCTTGGCCGAGGGAGGAAACACCATATATTTT

V gene: TRBV7-2
clone size: -
D gene: -
J gene: TRBJ2-2
CDR3 protein: CASSRDSNTGELFF
CDR3 DNA: TGTGCCAGCAGTCGGGACTCCAACACCGGGGAGCTGTTTTTT

V gene: TRBV23-1
clone size: -
D gene: TRBD1
J gene: TRBJ1-4
CDR3 protein: CASSPLQGAEEKLFF
CDR3 DNA: TGCGCCAGCAGTCCACTACAGGGGGCGGAAGAAAAACTGTTTTTT

V gene: TRBV7-8
clone size: -
D gene: TRBD1
J gene: TRBJ1-5
CDR3 protein: CASSSPHSRGTASNQPQHF
CDR3 DNA: TGTGCCAGCAGCTCCCCTCATTCCCGCGGGACAGCCAGCAATCAGCCCCAGCATTTT

V gene: TRBV19
clone size: -
D gene: -
J gene: TRBJ1-1
CDR3 protein: CASSIWLQTTNTEAFF
CDR3 DNA: TGTGCCAGTAGTATTTGGCTACAGACAACGAACACTGAAGCTTTCTTT

V gene: TRBV7-2
clone size: -
D gene: -
J gene: TRBJ2-5
CDR3 protein: CASSLSRSQETQYF
CDR3 DNA: TGTGCCAGCAGCTTATCGCGGAGTCAAGAGACCCAGTACTTC

V gene: TRBV15
clone size: -
D gene: -
J gene: TRBJ2-5
CDR3 protein: CATSSGTHQETQYF
CDR3 DNA: TGTGCCACCAGCAGCGGGACTCACCAAGAGACCCAGTACTTC

V gene: TRBV5-1
clone size: -
D gene: TRBD1
J gene: TRBJ1-2
CDR3 protein: CASSLMDREAGYTF
CDR3 DNA: TGCGCCAGCAGCTTGATGGACAGGGAGGCTGGCTACACCTTC

V gene: TRBV23-1
clone size: -
D gene: -
J gene: TRBJ1-6
CDR3 protein: CASSQSTGWYNSPLHF
CDR3 DNA: TGCGCCAGCAGTCAGTCTACAGGGTGGTATAATTCACCCCTCCACTTT

V gene: TRBV6-5
clone size: -
D gene: -
J gene: TRBJ2-5
CDR3 protein: CASSSARGVQETQYF
CDR3 DNA: TGTGCCAGCAGTTCCGCCAGGGGGGTCCAAGAGACCCAGTACTTC

V gene: TRBV25-1
clone size: -
D gene: -
J gene: TRBJ1-2
CDR3 protein: CASSDYRDTANYGYTF
CDR3 DNA: TGTGCCAGCAGTGACTACCGGGACACGGCCAACTATGGCTACACCTTC

V gene: TRBV5-1
clone size: -
D gene: -
J gene: TRBJ2-7
CDR3 protein: CASSLELAYEQYF
CDR3 DNA: TGCGCCAGCAGCTTGGAACTCGCCTACGAGCAGTACTTC

V gene: TRBV29-1
clone size: -
D gene: TRBD2
J gene: TRBJ2-7
CDR3 protein: CSVQGGGAHEQYF
CDR3 DNA: TGCAGCGTGCAGGGCGGGGGGGCCCACGAGCAGTACTTC

V gene: TRBV18
clone size: -
D gene: -
J gene: TRBJ2-7
CDR3 protein: CASSPRYRVYEQYF
CDR3 DNA: TGTGCCAGCTCACCACGTTACAGAGTCTACGAGCAGTACTTC

V gene: TRBV7-6
clone size: -
D gene: TRBD2
J gene: TRBJ2-7
CDR3 protein: CASSLVAGSSYEQYF
CDR3 DNA: TGTGCCAGCAGCTTGGTAGCGGGGAGCTCCTACGAGCAGTACTTC

V gene: TRBV30
clone size: -
D gene: TRBD1
J gene: TRBJ2-5
CDR3 protein: CAWTPGTVRWTQYF
CDR3 DNA: TGTGCCTGGACCCCGGGGACAGTACGGTGGACCCAGTACTTC

V gene: TRBV15
clone size: -
D gene: TRBD2
J gene: TRBJ2-7
CDR3 protein: CATSEGGGGPYEQYF
CDR3 DNA: TGTGCCACCAGTGAGGGGGGCGGGGGGCCGTACGAGCAGTACTTC

V gene: TRBV5-6
clone size: -
D gene: -
J gene: TRBJ1-2
CDR3 protein: CASSFGQGDYGYTF
CDR3 DNA: TGTGCCAGCAGCTTCGGCCAGGGCGACTATGGCTACACCTTC

V gene: TRBV2
clone size: -
D gene: -
J gene: TRBJ1-1
CDR3 protein: CASSIWTGNTEAFF
CDR3 DNA: TGTGCCAGCAGTATTTGGACTGGGAACACTGAAGCTTTCTTT

V gene: TRBV19
clone size: once
D gene: TRBD1
J gene: TRBJ1-2
CDR3 protein: CASSPPGTGGLSLRGYTF
CDR3 DNA: TGTGCCAGTAGCCCTCCCGGGACAGGGGGCCTATCTCTTCGTGGCTACACCTTC

V gene: TRBV6-5
clone size: -
D gene: -
J gene: TRBJ2-2
CDR3 protein: CASSYSSYGSAGELFF
CDR3 DNA: TGTGCCAGCAGTTACTCGAGCTATGGTAGCGCCGGGGAGCTGTTTTTT

V gene: TRBV27
clone size: once
D gene: -
J gene: TRBJ1-1
CDR3 protein: CASSLGGSTEAFF
CDR3 DNA: TGTGCCAGCAGTTTAGGGGGGTCCACTGAAGCTTTCTTT

V gene: TRBV2
clone size: -
D gene: -
J gene: TRBJ1-5
CDR3 protein: CASSVSRGNANQPQHF
CDR3 DNA: TGTGCCAGCAGTGTCTCCAGGGGAAACGCCAATCAGCCCCAGCATTTT

V gene: TRBV5-1
clone size: -
D gene: TRBD1
J gene: TRBJ2-5
CDR3 protein: CASSSQGEETQYF
CDR3 DNA: TGCGCCAGCAGCTCCCAGGGGGAAGAGACCCAGTACTTC

V gene: TRBV20-1
clone size: -
D gene: -
J gene: TRBJ2-1
CDR3 protein: CSADPRGQFF
CDR3 DNA: TGCAGTGCGGACCCCAGGGGGCAGTTCTTC

V gene: TRBV19
clone size: -
D gene: -
J gene: TRBJ2-2
CDR3 protein: CASSRTLYTGELFF
CDR3 DNA: TGTGCCAGCTCTAGGACTCTTTACACCGGGGAGCTGTTTTTT

V gene: TRBV25-1
clone size: -
D gene: TRBD2
J gene: TRBJ2-7
CDR3 protein: CASSVPLAGGNEQYF
CDR3 DNA: TGTGCCAGCAGTGTCCCGCTAGCGGGGGGGAACGAGCAGTACTTC

V gene: TRBV5-6
clone size: -
D gene: -
J gene: TRBJ1-1
CDR3 protein: CASSLPLTEAFF
CDR3 DNA: TGTGCCAGCAGCTTGCCCCTTACTGAAGCTTTCTTT

V gene: TRBV5-1
clone size: -
D gene: TRBD1
J gene: TRBJ1-5
CDR3 protein: CASSLGAGGSNQPQHF
CDR3 DNA: TGCGCCAGCAGCTTGGGGGCAGGGGGCTCCAATCAGCCCCAGCATTTT

V gene: TRBV10-3
clone size: -
D gene: TRBD1
J gene: TRBJ1-6
CDR3 protein: CAIRGDRGSSYNSPLHF
CDR3 DNA: TGTGCCATCAGAGGGGACAGGGGGAGCTCCTATAATTCACCCCTCCACTTT

V gene: TRBV5-4
clone size: -
D gene: TRBD2
J gene: TRBJ2-5
CDR3 protein: CASSLVGLAGALETQYF
CDR3 DNA: TGTGCCAGCAGCTTGGTAGGACTAGCGGGAGCCTTGGAGACCCAGTACTTC

V gene: TRBV7-9
clone size: -
D gene: TRBD2
J gene: TRBJ2-3
CDR3 protein: CASSLAAASGAPTQYF
CDR3 DNA: TGTGCCAGCAGCTTAGCGGCGGCTAGCGGGGCCCCAACGCAGTATTTT

V gene: TRBV5-4
clone size: few
D gene: TRBD1
J gene: TRBJ1-1
CDR3 protein: CASSLGGQGNTEAFF
CDR3 DNA: TGTGCCAGCAGCTTGGGGGGACAGGGGAACACTGAAGCTTTCTTT

V gene: TRBV29-1
clone size: -
D gene: -
J gene: TRBJ1-1
CDR3 protein: CSAGQNTEAFF
CDR3 DNA: TGCAGCGCAGGACAGAACACTGAAGCTTTCTTT

V gene: TRBV7-8
clone size: -
D gene: TRBD1
J gene: TRBJ2-3
CDR3 protein: CASSFSLGQRGADTQYF
CDR3 DNA: TGTGCCAGCAGCTTCTCCCTGGGACAGCGAGGCGCAGATACGCAGTATTTT

V gene: TRBV6-1
clone size: few
D gene: -
J gene: TRBJ2-1
CDR3 protein: CASSVSGNEQFF
CDR3 DNA: TGTGCCAGCAGTGTTTCAGGGAATGAGCAGTTCTTC

V gene: TRBV11-2
clone size: -
D gene: TRBD1
J gene: TRBJ2-7
CDR3 protein: CASGPGTGAYEQYF
CDR3 DNA: TGTGCCAGTGGACCCGGGACAGGGGCCTACGAGCAGTACTTC

V gene: TRBV19
clone size: -
D gene: -
J gene: TRBJ1-1
CDR3 protein: CASSRQSINTEAFF
CDR3 DNA: TGTGCCAGTAGCCGACAGTCTATAAACACTGAAGCTTTCTTT